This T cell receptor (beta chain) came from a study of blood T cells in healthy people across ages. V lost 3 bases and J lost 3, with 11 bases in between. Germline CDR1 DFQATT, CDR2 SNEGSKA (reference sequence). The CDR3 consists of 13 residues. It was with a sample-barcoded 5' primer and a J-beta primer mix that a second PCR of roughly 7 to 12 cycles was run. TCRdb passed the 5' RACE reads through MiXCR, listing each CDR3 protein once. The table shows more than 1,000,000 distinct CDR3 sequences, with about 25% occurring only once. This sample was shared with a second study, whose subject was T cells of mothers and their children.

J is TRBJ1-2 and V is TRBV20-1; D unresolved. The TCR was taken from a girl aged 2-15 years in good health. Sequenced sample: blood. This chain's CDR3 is CSASSRMDYGYTF. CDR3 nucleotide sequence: TGCAGTGCTAGCTCCAGGATGGACTATGGCTACACCTTC.